This T cell receptor beta chain was sequenced for a study of T-cell memory formation after mild COVID-19. General study points: Largely, contracting CD4+ clones fell within CM and EM, and contracting CD8+ clones within EMRA.

TCRdb processed the 5' RACE reads anew with MiXCR; each CDR3 protein has one entry. The table has 500,000 to 600,000 distinct CDR3 sequences, approximately 19% seen once. V gave up 1 base and J gave up 0 bases, with 11 bases separating them. The CDR3 runs to 16 residues. Germline lookup yields CDR1 SGHRS and CDR2 YFSETQ. This clonotype has only a few counts. Antigen unknown. The sample was PBMCs or a T cell subset sorted from them (not recorded which). The clonotype comes from an adult woman who had mild COVID-19 (a few samples of this study predate the infection). Cell type and time point are not known. The genes are TRBV5-1 and TRBJ2-1; no reliable D call. CDR3 in amino acids: CASSLFTSLSYNEQFF. The CDR3, as DNA: TGCGCCAGCAGCTTGTTCACTTCTCTCTCCTACAATGAGCAGTTCTTC.